This T cell receptor beta chain stems from a study of shared clonotypes between healthy human individuals. The wider study: Donor ages ranged 18 to 49 years: a couple of women, a few men. Findings and caveats of the study: Investigators expected sequencing depth to affect clonotype sharing among donors. Shared clonotypes: 4.5% to 5% naive CD4, roughly 3.8% naive CD8, about 2.2% memory CD4, 0.35% to 0.5% memory CD8.

The V end lost 0 bases, the J end lost 0 bases, and 15 bases lay between the germline ends. The CDR3 consists of 19 residues. The germline V gene has CDR1 LNHDA and CDR2 SQIVND (reference sequence). Comment on this clone: Its antigen is unidentified.

Positively selected for CCR7, the CD45RO-negative cells used as naive CD8 cells excluded terminally differentiated effector memory CD45RA+ cells. At deep level, the assay was performed. Measured with immunoSEQ multiplex PCR; TCRdb has only the in-frame clones, and not every one. In the table there are around 2.1 million clones, about 92% of which are singletons. The chain carries TRBV19 and TRBJ2-6; a possible D gene is TRBD1 (6 bases). Sequences were obtained from naive CD8+ T cells from PBMCs. This TCR was sampled from a man in his late teens or twenties in good health. Some clones in this sample may be carry-over from other donors' samples. The CDR3 nucleotides read TGTGCCAGTAGTATAGATCTAACAGGGTACTACTCTGGGGCCAACGTCCTGACTTTC. This sequence encodes CASSIDLTGYYSGANVLTF.